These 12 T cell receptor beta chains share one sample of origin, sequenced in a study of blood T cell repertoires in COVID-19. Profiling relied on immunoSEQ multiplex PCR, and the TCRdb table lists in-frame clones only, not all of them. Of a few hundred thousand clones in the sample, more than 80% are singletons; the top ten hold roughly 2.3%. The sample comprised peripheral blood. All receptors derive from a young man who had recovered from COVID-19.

DNA of the CDR3: TGTGCCAGCAGCTTGGTATCAGGGATCGGTTCACCCCTCCACTTT. Amino acids: CASSLVSGIGSPLHF. The rearrangement links TRBV5-4 to TRBJ1-6, with a tentative D call TRBD1 (5 bases). Trimming cost V 0 bases and J 9 bases, with 13 bases left between them. Looked up from germline, CDR1 is SGHNT and CDR2 is YYREEE (reference sequence). The CDR3 spans 15 residues.

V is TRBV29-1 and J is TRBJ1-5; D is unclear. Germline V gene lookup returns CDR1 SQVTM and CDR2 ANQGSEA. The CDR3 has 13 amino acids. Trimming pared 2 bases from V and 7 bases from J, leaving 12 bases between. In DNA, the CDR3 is TGCAGCGTTGAATACGGGTACCGGCAGCCCCAGCATTTT. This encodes CSVEYGYRQPQHF.

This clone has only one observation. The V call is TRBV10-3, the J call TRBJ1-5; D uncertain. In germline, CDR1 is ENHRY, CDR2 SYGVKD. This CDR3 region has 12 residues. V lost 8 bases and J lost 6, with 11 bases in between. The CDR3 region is CAIQTEGQPQHF. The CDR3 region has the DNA TGTGCCATCCAGACGGAGGGTCAGCCCCAGCATTTT.

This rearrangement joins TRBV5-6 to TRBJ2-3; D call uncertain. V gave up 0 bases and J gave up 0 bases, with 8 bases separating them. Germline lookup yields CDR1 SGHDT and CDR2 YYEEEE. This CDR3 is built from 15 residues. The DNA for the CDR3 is TGTGCCAGCAGCTTGGTTACCGGGAGCACAGATACGCAGTATTTT. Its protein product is CASSLVTGSTDTQYF.

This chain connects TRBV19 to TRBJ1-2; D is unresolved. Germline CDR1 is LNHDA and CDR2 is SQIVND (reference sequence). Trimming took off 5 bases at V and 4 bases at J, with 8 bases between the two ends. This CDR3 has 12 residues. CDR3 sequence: CASSDIPYGYTF. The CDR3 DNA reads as TGTGCCAGTAGTGACATCCCCTATGGCTACACCTTC. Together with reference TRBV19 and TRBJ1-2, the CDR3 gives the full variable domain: DGGITQSPKYLFRKEGQNVTLSCEQNLNHDAMYWYRQDPGQGLRLIYYSQIVNDFQKGDIAEGYSVSREKKESFPLTVTSAQKNPTAFYLCASSDIPYGYTFGSGTRLTVV.

DNA of the CDR3: TGTGCCACCAGCGACAGGTCCTATTCCTACGAGCAGTACTTC. This gives the protein CATSDRSYSYEQYF. V and J are TRBV24-1 and TRBJ2-7; possible D gene TRBD1, 6 bases. The V and J ends lost 7 bases and 1 base respectively, with 13 bases between them. This CDR3 contains 14 residues. Germline assignment: CDR1 KGHDR and CDR2 SFDVKD.

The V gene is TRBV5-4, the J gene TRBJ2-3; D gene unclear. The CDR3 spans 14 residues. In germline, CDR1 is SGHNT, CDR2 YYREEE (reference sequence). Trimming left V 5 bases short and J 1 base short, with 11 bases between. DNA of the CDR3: TGTGCCAGCAGTCTTGAGGCGGGCACAGATACGCAGTATTTT. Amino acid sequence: CASSLEAGTDTQYF.

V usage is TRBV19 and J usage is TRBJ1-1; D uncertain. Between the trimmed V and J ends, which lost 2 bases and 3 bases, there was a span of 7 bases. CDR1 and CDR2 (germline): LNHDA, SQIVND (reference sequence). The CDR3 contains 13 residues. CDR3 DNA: TGTGCCAGTAGTATATCCGGGGACACTGAAGCTTTCTTT. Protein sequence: CASSISGDTEAFF.

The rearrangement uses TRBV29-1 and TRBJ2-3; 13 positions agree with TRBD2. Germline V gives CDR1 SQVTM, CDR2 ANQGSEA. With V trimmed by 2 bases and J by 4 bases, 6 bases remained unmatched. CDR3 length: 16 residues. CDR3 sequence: CSVESRGLAGSDTQYF. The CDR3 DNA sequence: TGCAGCGTTGAAAGTCGGGGACTAGCGGGGTCAGATACGCAGTATTTT.

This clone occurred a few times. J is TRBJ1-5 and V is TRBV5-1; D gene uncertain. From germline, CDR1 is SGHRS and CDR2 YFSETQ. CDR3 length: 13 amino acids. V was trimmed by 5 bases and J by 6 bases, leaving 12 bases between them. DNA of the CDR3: TGCGCCAGCAGTGGAGGGCGAGGTCAGCCCCAGCATTTT. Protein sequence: CASSGGRGQPQHF.

CDR3 loop: CASSDGQGGNYGYTF. In DNA form, the CDR3 reads TGTGCCAGCAGTGACGGACAGGGGGGCAACTATGGCTACACCTTC. The gene calls are TRBV9 and TRBJ1-2; 10 bases are a match to TRBD1. The CDR3 length is 15 residues. Trimming at V came to 5 bases and at J to 2 bases, leaving 6 bases not matched to a gene. CDR1 and CDR2 (germline): SGDLS, YYNGEE. Supplemented by reference TRBV9 and TRBJ1-2, the full variable domain reads DSGVTQTPKHLITATGQRVTLRCSPRSGDLSVYWYQQSLDQGLQFLIQYYNGEERAKGNILERFSAQQFPDLHSELNLSSLELGDSALYFCASSDGQGGNYGYTFGSGTRLTVV.

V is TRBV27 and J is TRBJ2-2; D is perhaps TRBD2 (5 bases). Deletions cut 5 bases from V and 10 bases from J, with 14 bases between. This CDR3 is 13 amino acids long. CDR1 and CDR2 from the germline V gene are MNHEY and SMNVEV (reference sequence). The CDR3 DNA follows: TGTGCCAGCAGTATTATGGGAGCTAAGGAGCTGTTTTTT. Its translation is CASSIMGAKELFF.